Listed here are 30 T cell receptor beta chains from one sample, sequenced in a study of T cell responses to AZD1222 COVID-19 vaccine. Generated by immunoSEQ multiplex PCR, the TCRdb table keeps only in-frame clones and is missing some. The repertoire includes 90,000 to 120,000 clones, just under 95% of them detected once, and 2% to 2.5% sits in the top ten. Sequencing used peripheral blood, obtained on day 0 of AZD1222 vaccination. The receptors derive from an adult in good health.

This chain uses TRBV5-1 with TRBJ2-5, with D perhaps given as TRBD1 or TRBD2 (5 bases each). Between the trimmed V and J ends, which lost 1 base and 1 base, there was a span of 11 bases. The CDR3 consists of 15 residues. Germline V gives CDR1 SGHRS, CDR2 YFSETQ. CDR3 in amino acids: CASSLYSGTQETQYF. CDR3 nucleotide sequence: TGCGCCAGCAGCTTGTACTCGGGGACCCAAGAGACCCAGTACTTC.

This clone has a single count. V gene TRBV9 combines with J gene TRBJ1-1, with 7 nucleotides matching TRBD1. V gave up 2 bases and J gave up 1 base; unmatched junction bases: 5. The germline V gene has CDR1 SGDLS and CDR2 YYNGEE. The CDR3 is 15 residues long. This CDR3 reads CASSVAGQPNTEAFF. In DNA form, the CDR3 reads TGTGCCAGCAGCGTGGCGGGACAGCCGAACACTGAAGCTTTCTTT. Filled out from reference TRBV9 and TRBJ1-1, the complete variable domain reads DSGVTQTPKHLITATGQRVTLRCSPRSGDLSVYWYQQSLDQGLQFLIQYYNGEERAKGNILERFSAQQFPDLHSELNLSSLELGDSALYFCASSVAGQPNTEAFFGQGTRLTVV.

The chain recombines TRBV29-1 with TRBJ1-3; no reliable D call. The germline CDR1 and CDR2 sequences are SQVTM and ANQGSEA. This CDR3 is built from 11 residues. V was trimmed by 7 bases and J by 4 bases, leaving 8 bases between them. This chain's CDR3 is CSARRGNTIYF. The DNA for the CDR3 is TGCAGCGCTCGGCGGGGAAACACCATATATTTT.

This rearrangement joins TRBV20-1 to TRBJ2-5, with TRBD1 matching 9 bases. The CDR3 length is 14 residues. The V gene's germline CDR1 is DFQATT and CDR2 SNEGSKA (reference sequence). V was clipped by 3 bases and J by 5 bases; unmatched bases: 7. The DNA of the CDR3 is TGCAGTGCTAGTACAGGGGGCTACGGGGAGACCCAGTACTTC. The encoded protein is CSASTGGYGETQYF.

The chain uses TRBV6-5 and TRBJ1-6, with a tentative D call TRBD1 (6 bases). The germline V gene has CDR1 MNHEY and CDR2 SVGAGI. The V gene lost 8 bases and the J gene lost 2 bases, with 13 bases spanning the gap. The CDR3 has 15 amino acids. The CDR3 is CASVAGATYNSPLHF. The CDR3 region has the DNA TGTGCCAGCGTGGCGGGGGCCACCTATAATTCACCCCTCCACTTT.

V is TRBV18 and J is TRBJ1-1; the D gene is possibly TRBD1 (6 bases). This CDR3 has 17 amino acids. CDR1 KGHSH and CDR2 LQKENI come from the germline V gene. Trimming cost V 1 base and J 0 bases, with 15 bases left between them. The CDR3 DNA follows: TGTGCCAGCTCACCACGAACAGGGTCCGGGTTGAACACTGAAGCTTTCTTT. Residues: CASSPRTGSGLNTEAFF.

The J gene is TRBJ2-2, the V gene TRBV12-5; 7 bases agree with TRBD2. Trimming took 5 bases from V and 0 from J; bases not matched to a gene: 6. CDR1 is LGHNT and CDR2 is FRNRAP in the germline V gene. The CDR3 is made up of 16 amino acids. Here the CDR3 reads CASGREVAANTGELFF. For the CDR3, the DNA is TGTGCTAGTGGTCGGGAGGTGGCGGCGAACACCGGGGAGCTGTTTTTT.

The V call is TRBV6-5, the J call TRBJ2-2; D gene unclear. There are 12 residues in the CDR3. In germline, CDR1 is MNHEY, CDR2 SVGAGI. V was pared by 6 bases and J by 6 bases, with 8 bases between. CDR3 sequence (DNA): TGTGCCAGCAGCCGTTCGTCCGGGGAGCTGTTTTTT. The encoded protein is CASSRSSGELFF.

The chain carries TRBV4-2 and TRBJ1-3, with D possibly TRBD1 on 5 matching bases. The length of the CDR3 is 16 residues. V was cut by 6 bases and J by 0 bases, with 15 bases left in between. Per germline, CDR1 LGHNA and CDR2 YNFKEQ. In DNA, the CDR3 is TGTGCCAGCAGTCCAACCGGGACCTACTCTGGAAACACCATATATTTT. It is translated as CASSPTGTYSGNTIYF.

The CDR3 DNA follows: TGTGCCAGCAGCCGGACAGCTCAAGAGACCCAGTACTTC. Translation: CASSRTAQETQYF. J is TRBJ2-5 and V is TRBV27; D is possibly TRBD1 (6 bases). This CDR3 is built from 13 residues. Germline CDR1 and CDR2: MNHEY and SMNVEV (reference sequence). V was clipped by 6 bases and J by 2 bases, with 10 bases between them.

The chain recombines TRBV5-1 with TRBJ1-2; 8 bases line up with TRBD1. J lost 8 bases, V lost 0 bases, and 3 bases had no gene match. Germline V gives CDR1 SGHRS, CDR2 YFSETQ. The CDR3 runs to 13 residues. The CDR3 region is CASSLDRTGGYTF. CDR3 nucleotides: TGCGCCAGCAGCTTGGACCGGACAGGGGGCTACACCTTC.

This sequence joins TRBV28 and TRBJ1-2, with D possibly being TRBD1 (6 bases). V was clipped by 2 bases and J by 5 bases, with 12 bases between them. The germline gives CDR1 MDHEN, CDR2 SYDVKM. The CDR3 spans 14 residues. The CDR3 region is CASSLTGANYGYTF. The CDR3 region has the DNA TGTGCCAGCAGTTTAACGGGGGCGAATTATGGCTACACCTTC.

The V call is TRBV6-6, the J call TRBJ2-7, with D possibly being TRBD1 or TRBD2 (5 bases each). CDR1 and CDR2 (germline): MNHNY, SVGAGI (reference sequence). The germline V and J ends were trimmed by 6 bases and 1 base, with 16 bases remaining between them. This CDR3 has 15 amino acids. CDR3: CASSPGDPGSYEQYF. CDR3 bases: TGTGCCAGCAGCCCCGGGGACCCTGGGTCCTACGAGCAGTACTTC.

The chain uses TRBV4-3 and TRBJ1-2, with D tentatively TRBD1 (5 bases). CDR3 length: 15 amino acids. V was shortened by 0 bases and J by 6 bases, with 14 bases between the two germline ends. CDR1 and CDR2 from the germline V gene are LGHNA and YSLEER. This chain's CDR3 is CASSQDWGRGDGYTF. CDR3 in DNA: TGCGCCAGCAGCCAAGATTGGGGAAGGGGCGATGGCTACACCTTC.

The CDR3 DNA reads TGTGCCAGCAGTCGGACTAGCGGATACAATGAGCAGTTCTTC. Residues: CASSRTSGYNEQFF. The chain combines TRBV7-9 with TRBJ2-1; 10 nucleotides line up with TRBD2. Germline V CDR1 and CDR2: SEHNR, FQNEAQ (reference sequence). V shed 6 bases, J shed 4 bases, and the junction held 3 bases outside the gene matches. CDR3 length: 14 amino acids.

J is TRBJ1-4 and V is TRBV5-1; 8 positions match TRBD1. Germline values: CDR1 SGHRS, CDR2 YFSETQ. V was pared by 4 bases and J by 6 bases, with 2 bases of the junction left unmatched. The CDR3 loop spans 13 amino acids. The CDR3: CASSQDRDEKLFF. Written as DNA, the CDR3 is TGCGCCAGCAGCCAGGACAGGGATGAAAAACTGTTTTTT.

This clone has just one count. V usage is TRBV5-4 and J usage is TRBJ2-5, with 8 bases lining up with TRBD2. The germline V gene encodes CDR1 SGHNT and CDR2 YYREEE (reference sequence). V lost 4 bases, J lost 7 bases, and 15 bases stayed unmatched. This CDR3 spans 16 amino acids. This CDR3 reads CASSNEAGTRGGTQYF. DNA of the CDR3: TGTGCCAGCAGCAACGAAGCCGGGACTAGGGGAGGGACCCAGTACTTC.

The count of this clone is one. This chain links TRBV11-2 with TRBJ2-7, with a possible D match to TRBD2 (5 bases). CDR1 is SGHAT and CDR2 is FQNNGV in the germline V gene. V shed 1 base and J shed 9 bases, with 13 bases lying between them. The CDR3 runs to 13 residues. The CDR3 DNA reads as TGTGCCAGCAGCTTAGGAGGTCGACGGGGGCAGTACTTC. It translates to CASSLGGRRGQYF. The full variable domain, its missing parts supplied by reference TRBV11-2 and TRBJ2-7, is EAGVAQSPRYKIIEKRQSVAFWCNPISGHATLYWYQQILGQGPKLLIQFQNNGVVDDSQLPKDRFSAERLKGVDSTLKIQPAKLEDSAVYLCASSLGGRRGQYFGPGTRLTVT.

V is TRBV12-5 and J is TRBJ1-1; no reliable D call. CDR1 is LGHNT and CDR2 is FRNRAP in the germline V gene. This CDR3 spans 13 amino acids. Trimming cost V 3 bases and J 4 bases, with 9 bases left between them. The CDR3 sequence is CASGLDTVTEAFF. CDR3 bases: TGTGCTAGTGGTTTAGATACAGTCACTGAAGCTTTCTTT.

The chain recombines TRBV7-2 with TRBJ1-1, with unresolved D. Trimming took off 3 bases at V and 3 bases at J, with 8 bases between the two ends. CDR1 and CDR2 from the germline V gene are SGHTA and FQGNSA. CDR3 length: 13 residues. The CDR3 DNA follows: TGTGCCAGCAGCTTTCCAGCCTACACTGAAGCTTTCTTT. It specifies CASSFPAYTEAFF.

The V call is TRBV4-1, the J call TRBJ2-7; D gene unclear. The germline V gene has CDR1 MGHRA and CDR2 YSYEKL. There are 13 residues in the CDR3. Trimming stripped 0 bases from V and 4 bases from J, with 7 bases between. DNA of the CDR3: TGCGCCAGCAGCCAAGACACCCTTTACGAGCAGTACTTC. Amino acids: CASSQDTLYEQYF.

This rearrangement joins TRBV7-2 to TRBJ2-5, with 7 bases fitting TRBD2. V gave up 1 base and J gave up 0 bases; unmatched junction bases: 2. This CDR3 is 15 amino acids long. The V gene's germline CDR1 is SGHTA and CDR2 FQGNSA. This CDR3 reads CASSLGGRDQETQYF. CDR3 nucleotides: TGTGCCAGCAGCTTAGGGGGGAGGGACCAAGAGACCCAGTACTTC. Supplemented by reference TRBV7-2 and TRBJ2-5, the full variable domain reads GAGVSQSPSNKVTEKGKDVELRCDPISGHTALYWYRQSLGQGLEFLIYFQGNSAPDKSGLPSDRFSAERTGGSVSTLTIQRTQQEDSAVYLCASSLGGRDQETQYFGPGTRLLVL.

The chain uses TRBV5-5 and TRBJ2-1, with a weak D call TRBD1 (6 bases). CDR1 is SGHKS, CDR2 YYEKEE, per germline (reference sequence). The V and J ends lost 1 base and 10 bases respectively, with 15 bases between them. CDR3 length: 14 amino acids. CDR3 bases: TGTGCCAGCAGCTTGACGGGGACGAGGGGGGAGCAGTTCTTC. Translated: CASSLTGTRGEQFF.

The V and J genes are TRBV5-1 and TRBJ2-3; TRBD1 matches 10 bases. The J segment lost 2 bases and the V segment lost 4 bases, leaving 4 bases of the junction unmatched. Germline-derived CDR1 and CDR2 are SGHRS and YFSETQ. This CDR3 has 15 residues. The CDR3 loop is CASSPGTGVTDTQYF. CDR3 DNA sequence: TGCGCCAGCAGCCCCGGGACAGGGGTCACAGATACGCAGTATTTT.

The chain employs TRBV19 and TRBJ2-1; D gene ambiguous. Trimming stripped 3 bases from V and 2 bases from J, with 8 bases between. This CDR3 contains 14 residues. Germline CDR1 reads LNHDA; CDR2 reads SQIVND (reference sequence). The DNA of the CDR3 is TGTGCCAGTAGTATGGGGAATACCTACAATGAGCAGTTCTTC. Protein: CASSMGNTYNEQFF.

This chain links TRBV4-3 with TRBJ1-4; TRBD1 matches 8 bases. Germline CDR1 and CDR2: LGHNA and YSLEER. The CDR3 sequence is 16 residues long. Losses at the gene ends were 0 bases for V and 3 bases for J; bases not matched to a gene: 3. CDR3 in DNA: TGCGCCAGCAGCCAAGAGGACAGGGTTGCTAATGAAAAACTGTTTTTT. Amino acid sequence: CASSQEDRVANEKLFF.

The chain links TRBV7-2 to TRBJ2-7; 11 nucleotides align to TRBD1. There are 17 residues in the CDR3. Germline V gives CDR1 SGHTA, CDR2 FQGNSA. After removal of 3 bases from V and 6 bases from J, the junction contained 13 bases not matched to a gene. The DNA of the CDR3 is TGTGCCAGCAGCTTCTCGTCGTCCGGGACAGGGGGTAGCGAGCAGTACTTC. Translated, it gives CASSFSSSGTGGSEQYF.

The V gene is TRBV11-2, the J gene TRBJ1-3, with D possibly matching TRBD1 (6 bases). This CDR3 is built from 14 residues. The V end lost 6 bases, the J end lost 0 bases, and 9 bases lay between the germline ends. Germline V CDR1 and CDR2: SGHAT, FQNNGV. The CDR3 loop is CASRGQLSGNTIYF. DNA for the CDR3: TGTGCCAGCAGAGGACAGCTCTCTGGAAACACCATATATTTT.

J is TRBJ1-1 and V is TRBV7-3, with a tentative D call TRBD1 (6 bases). V dropped 6 bases and J dropped 2 bases, with 10 bases sitting between them. The CDR3 is made up of 13 amino acids. Germline CDR1 SGHTA, CDR2 FQGTGA. In DNA, the CDR3 is TGTGCCAGCAGTAGGGGGGTTAACACTGAAGCTTTCTTT. Its translation: CASSRGVNTEAFF.

This chain connects TRBV30 to TRBJ1-5; D might be TRBD1 (5 bases). The CDR3 spans 13 residues. CDR1 and CDR2 (germline): GTSNPN, SVGIG (reference sequence). V was cut by 8 bases and J by 2 bases, with 13 bases left in between. The CDR3 sequence: CAAGDHGNQPQHF. CDR3 sequence (DNA): TGTGCCGCGGGGGATCATGGCAATCAGCCCCAGCATTTT.